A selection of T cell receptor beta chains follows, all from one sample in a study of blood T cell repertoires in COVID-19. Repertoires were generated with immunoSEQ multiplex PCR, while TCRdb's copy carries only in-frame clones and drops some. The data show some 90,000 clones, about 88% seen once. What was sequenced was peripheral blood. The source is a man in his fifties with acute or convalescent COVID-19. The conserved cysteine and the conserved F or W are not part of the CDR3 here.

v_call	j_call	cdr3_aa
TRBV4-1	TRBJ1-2	ASSQDGQGARGYT
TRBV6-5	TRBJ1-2	ATKGANYGYT
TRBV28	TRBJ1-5	ASSLRQGMGSNQPQH
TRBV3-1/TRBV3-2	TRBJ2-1	ASSPRGYNNEQF
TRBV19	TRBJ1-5	ASSKSRQRGSNQPQH
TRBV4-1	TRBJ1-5	ASSQGLAGAINQPQH
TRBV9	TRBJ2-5	ASSVYSWFSGETQY
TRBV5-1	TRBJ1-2	ASSFSGHQRDGYT
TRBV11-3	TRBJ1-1	ASSTGHSNTEAF
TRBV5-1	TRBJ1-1	ASSLVSTPNTEAF
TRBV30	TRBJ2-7	AWMPVTGATYEQY
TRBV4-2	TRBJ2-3	ASSQATSRTQDTQY
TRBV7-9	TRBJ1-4	ASSLRGISEKLF
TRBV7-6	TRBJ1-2	ASSLAVRQVGMGCGYT
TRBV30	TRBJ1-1	AWSVYRGGPEAF
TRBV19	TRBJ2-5	ASSPGLSETQY
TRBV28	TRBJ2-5	ASSRRPGLRQETQY
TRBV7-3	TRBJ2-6	ASSAQGTGANVLT
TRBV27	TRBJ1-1	ASSFSGASTEAF
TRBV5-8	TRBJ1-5	ASRFPGQGESNQPQH
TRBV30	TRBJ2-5	AWSNSGGTQY
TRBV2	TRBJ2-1	ASSESSGRDEQF
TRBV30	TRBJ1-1	AWSPRTVEAF
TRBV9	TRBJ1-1	ASSVERDTEAF
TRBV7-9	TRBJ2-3	ASSQTGLSTDTQY
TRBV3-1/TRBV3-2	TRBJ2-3	ASSRDLSYTDTQY
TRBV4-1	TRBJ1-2	ASSQDPPGDNYGYT